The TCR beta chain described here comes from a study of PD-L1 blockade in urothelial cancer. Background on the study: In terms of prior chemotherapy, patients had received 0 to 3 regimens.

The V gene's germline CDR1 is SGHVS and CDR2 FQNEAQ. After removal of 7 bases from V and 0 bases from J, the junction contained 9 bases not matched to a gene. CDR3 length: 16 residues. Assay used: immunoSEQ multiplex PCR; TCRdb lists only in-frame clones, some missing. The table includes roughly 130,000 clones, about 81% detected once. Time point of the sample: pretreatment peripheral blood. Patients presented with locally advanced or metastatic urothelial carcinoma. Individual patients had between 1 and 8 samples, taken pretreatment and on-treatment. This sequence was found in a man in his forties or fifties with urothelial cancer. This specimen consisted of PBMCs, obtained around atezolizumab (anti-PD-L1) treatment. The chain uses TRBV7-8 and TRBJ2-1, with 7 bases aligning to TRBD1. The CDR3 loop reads CASTTPQGSSYNEQFF. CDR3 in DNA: TGTGCCAGCACGACCCCACAGGGGAGCTCCTACAATGAGCAGTTCTTC. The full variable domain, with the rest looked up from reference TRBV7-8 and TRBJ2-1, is GAGVSQSPRYKVAKRGQDVALRCDPISGHVSLFWYQQALGQGPEFLTYFQNEAQLDKSGLPSDRFFAERPEGSVSTLKIQRTQQEDSAVYLCASTTPQGSSYNEQFFGPGTRLTVL.